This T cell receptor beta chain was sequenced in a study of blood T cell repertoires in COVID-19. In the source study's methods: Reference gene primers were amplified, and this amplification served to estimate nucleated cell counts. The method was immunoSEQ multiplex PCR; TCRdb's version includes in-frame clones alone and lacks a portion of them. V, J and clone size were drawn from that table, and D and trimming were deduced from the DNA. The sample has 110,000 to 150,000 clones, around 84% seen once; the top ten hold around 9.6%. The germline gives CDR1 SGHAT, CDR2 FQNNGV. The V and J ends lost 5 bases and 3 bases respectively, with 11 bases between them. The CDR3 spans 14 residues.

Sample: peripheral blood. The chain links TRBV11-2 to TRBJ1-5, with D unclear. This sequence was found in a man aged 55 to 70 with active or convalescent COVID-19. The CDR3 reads CASSPAGNNQPQHF. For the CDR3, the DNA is TGTGCCAGCAGCCCCGCTGGCAACAATCAGCCCCAGCATTTT.